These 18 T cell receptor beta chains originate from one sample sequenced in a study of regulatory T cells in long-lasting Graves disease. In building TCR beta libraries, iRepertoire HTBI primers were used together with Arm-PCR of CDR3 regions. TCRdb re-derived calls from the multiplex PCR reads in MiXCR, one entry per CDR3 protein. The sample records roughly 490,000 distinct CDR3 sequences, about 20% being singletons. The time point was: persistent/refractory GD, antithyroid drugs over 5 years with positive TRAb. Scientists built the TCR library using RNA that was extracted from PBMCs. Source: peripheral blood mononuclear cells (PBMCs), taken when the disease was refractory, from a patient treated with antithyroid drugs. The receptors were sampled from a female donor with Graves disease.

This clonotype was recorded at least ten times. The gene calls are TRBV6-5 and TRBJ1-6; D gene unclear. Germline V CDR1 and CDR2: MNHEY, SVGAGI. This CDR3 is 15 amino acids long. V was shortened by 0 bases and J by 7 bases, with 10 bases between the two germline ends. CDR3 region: CASSYSPGWNSPLHF. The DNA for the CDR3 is TGTGCCAGCAGTTACTCCCCGGGTTGGAATTCACCCCTCCACTTT.

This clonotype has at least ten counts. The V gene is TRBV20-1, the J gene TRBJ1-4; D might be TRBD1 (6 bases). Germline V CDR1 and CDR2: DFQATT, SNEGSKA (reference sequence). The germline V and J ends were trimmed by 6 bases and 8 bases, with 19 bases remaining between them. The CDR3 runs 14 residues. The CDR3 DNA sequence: TGCAGTGCCCAAGTAGGGGGGGAGAGAGAAAAACTGTTTTTT. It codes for CSAQVGGEREKLFF.

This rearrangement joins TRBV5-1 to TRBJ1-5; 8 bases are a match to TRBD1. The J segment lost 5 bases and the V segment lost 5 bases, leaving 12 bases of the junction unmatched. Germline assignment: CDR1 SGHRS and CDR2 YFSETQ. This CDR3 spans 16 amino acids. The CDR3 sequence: CASSQEGGQADQPQHF. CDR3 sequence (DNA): TGCGCCAGCAGTCAAGAAGGGGGACAGGCGGATCAGCCCCAGCATTTT. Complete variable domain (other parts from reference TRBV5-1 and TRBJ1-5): KAGVTQTPRYLIKTRGQQVTLSCSPISGHRSVSWYQQTPGQGLQFLFEYFSETQRNKGNFPGRFSGRQFSNSRSEMNVSTLELGDSALYLCASSQEGGQADQPQHFGDGTRLSIL.

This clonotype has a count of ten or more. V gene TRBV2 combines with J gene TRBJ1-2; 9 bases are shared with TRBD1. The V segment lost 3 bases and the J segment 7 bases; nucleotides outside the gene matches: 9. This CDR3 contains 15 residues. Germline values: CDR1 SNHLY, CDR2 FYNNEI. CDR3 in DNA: TGTGCCAGCAGTGACACCGGACAGGGGACTGGTGGCTACACCTTC. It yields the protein CASSDTGQGTGGYTF.

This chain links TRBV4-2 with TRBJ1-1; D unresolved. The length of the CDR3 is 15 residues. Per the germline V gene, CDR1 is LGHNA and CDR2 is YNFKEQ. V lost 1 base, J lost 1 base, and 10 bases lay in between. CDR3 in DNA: TGTGCCAGCAGCCAAGTCCTAGGCAGGAACACTGAAGCTTTCTTT. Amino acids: CASSQVLGRNTEAFF.

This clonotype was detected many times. This CDR3 reads CASSPALAGASEQYF. In nucleotides, the CDR3 is TGTGCCAGCAGCCCTGCCCTAGCGGGAGCTAGCGAGCAGTACTTC. The chain uses TRBV11-3 and TRBJ2-7; 10 positions agree with TRBD2. After removal of 5 bases from V and 6 bases from J, the junction contained 10 bases not matched to a gene. The CDR3 spans 15 residues. Germline assignment: CDR1 SGHNT and CDR2 YENEEA.

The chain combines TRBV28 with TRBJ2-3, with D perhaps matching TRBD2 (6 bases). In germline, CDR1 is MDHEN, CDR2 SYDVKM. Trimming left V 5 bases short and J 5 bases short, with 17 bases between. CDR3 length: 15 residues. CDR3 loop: CASSPGGGGKDTQYF. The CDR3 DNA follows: TGTGCCAGCAGTCCCGGGGGTGGCGGGAAAGATACGCAGTATTTT.

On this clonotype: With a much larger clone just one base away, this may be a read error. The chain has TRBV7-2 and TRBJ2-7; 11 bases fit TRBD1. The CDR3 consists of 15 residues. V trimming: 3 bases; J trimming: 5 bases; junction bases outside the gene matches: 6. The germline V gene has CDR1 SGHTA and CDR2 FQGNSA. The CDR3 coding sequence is TGTGCCAGCAGCTTTAGGGGGACAGGGGGTGACGAGCAGTACTTC. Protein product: CASSFRGTGGDEQYF.

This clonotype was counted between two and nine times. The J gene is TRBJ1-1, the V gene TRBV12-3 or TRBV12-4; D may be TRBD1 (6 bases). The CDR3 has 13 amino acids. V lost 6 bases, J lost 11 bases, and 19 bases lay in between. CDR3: CASSLIWGQRAFF. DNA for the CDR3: TGTGCCAGCAGCCTAATTTGGGGGCAGAGGGCTTTCTTT.

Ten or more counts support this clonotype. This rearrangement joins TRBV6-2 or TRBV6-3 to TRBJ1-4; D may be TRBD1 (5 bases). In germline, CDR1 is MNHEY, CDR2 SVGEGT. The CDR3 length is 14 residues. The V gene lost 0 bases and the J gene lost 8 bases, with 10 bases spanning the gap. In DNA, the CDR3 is TGTGCCAGCAGTTACTCCGGGGGAAGGGAAAAACTGTTTTTT. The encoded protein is CASSYSGGREKLFF.

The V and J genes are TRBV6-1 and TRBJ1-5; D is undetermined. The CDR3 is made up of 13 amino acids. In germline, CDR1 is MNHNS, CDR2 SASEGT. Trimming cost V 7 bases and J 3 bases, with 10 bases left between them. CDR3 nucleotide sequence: TGTGCCAGCATAGTGGTGACCAATCAGCCCCAGCATTTT. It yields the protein CASIVVTNQPQHF.

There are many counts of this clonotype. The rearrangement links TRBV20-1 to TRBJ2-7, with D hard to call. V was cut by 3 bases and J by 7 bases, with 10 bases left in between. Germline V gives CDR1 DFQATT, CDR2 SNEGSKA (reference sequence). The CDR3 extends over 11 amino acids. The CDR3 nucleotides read TGCAGTGCTAGTGGCCCCGGGGAGCAGTACTTC. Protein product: CSASGPGEQYF.

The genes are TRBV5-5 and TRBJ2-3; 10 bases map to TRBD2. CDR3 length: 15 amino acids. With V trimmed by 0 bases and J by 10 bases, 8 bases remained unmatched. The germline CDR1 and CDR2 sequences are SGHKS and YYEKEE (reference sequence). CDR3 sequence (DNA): TGTGCCAGCAGCTTGGAACTAGCGGGGTTCGTGGCGCAGTATTTT. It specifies CASSLELAGFVAQYF.

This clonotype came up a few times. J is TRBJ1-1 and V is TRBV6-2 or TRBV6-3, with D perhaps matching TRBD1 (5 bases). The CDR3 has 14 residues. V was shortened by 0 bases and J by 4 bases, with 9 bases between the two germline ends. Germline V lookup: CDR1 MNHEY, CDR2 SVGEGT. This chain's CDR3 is CASSYSGGTTEAFF. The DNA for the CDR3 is TGTGCCAGCAGTTACTCGGGAGGGACCACTGAAGCTTTCTTT.

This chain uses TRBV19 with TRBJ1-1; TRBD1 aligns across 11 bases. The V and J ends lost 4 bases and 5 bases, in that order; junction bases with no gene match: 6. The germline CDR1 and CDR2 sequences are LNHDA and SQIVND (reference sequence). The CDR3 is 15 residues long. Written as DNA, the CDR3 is TGTGCCAGTAGTAGGACCGGGACAGGGGGAACTGAAGCTTTCTTT. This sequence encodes CASSRTGTGGTEAFF.

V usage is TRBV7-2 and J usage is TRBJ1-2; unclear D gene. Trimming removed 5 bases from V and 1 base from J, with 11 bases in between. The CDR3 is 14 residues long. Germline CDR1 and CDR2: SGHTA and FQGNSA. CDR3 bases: TGTGCCAGCAGCCAAGCCAGAAATAACTATGGCTACACCTTC. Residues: CASSQARNNYGYTF.

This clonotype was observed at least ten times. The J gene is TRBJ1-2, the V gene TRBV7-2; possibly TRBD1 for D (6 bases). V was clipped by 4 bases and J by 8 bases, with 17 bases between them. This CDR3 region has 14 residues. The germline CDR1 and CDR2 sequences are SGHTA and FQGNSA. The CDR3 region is CASSSRSYRDGYTF. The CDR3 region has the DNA TGTGCCAGCAGCTCCCGAAGTTACAGGGACGGCTACACCTTC.

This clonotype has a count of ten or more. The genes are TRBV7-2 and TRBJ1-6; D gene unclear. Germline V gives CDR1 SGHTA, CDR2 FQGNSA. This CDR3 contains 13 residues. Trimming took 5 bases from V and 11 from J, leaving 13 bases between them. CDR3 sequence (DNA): TGTGCCAGCAGCCCCGGAGTGAGGGCACCCCTCCACTTT. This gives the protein CASSPGVRAPLHF.